This T cell receptor beta chain was profiled in a study of CXCR3-negative and CXCR3-positive naive CD8 T cells (dated by TCRdb to about 2019). Broadly, across the study: Roughly 130 million TRB reads were obtained in total, roughly 1.5 +/- 0.3 million reads per library. Data from 11 donors, pooled across two independent experiments, went into the diversity and physicochemical repertoire analyses. For the TRBV-TRBJ cluster analysis, the naive subsets came from 5 or 6 donors, while the memory cells came from 3 donors.

In the case of this clonotype: What this receptor recognizes is not known.

For each CD8+ T cell subset, flow sorting was done in triplicate, and some 300,000 cells per subset went directly into RLT lysis buffer. Naive CD8+ T cells were defined stringently as CD45RO-CCR7+CD27+CD95- to exclude memory contaminants. Using standard density gradient centrifugation, peripheral blood mononuclear cells were isolated from buffy coats. Naive CXCR3-negative and CXCR3-positive CD8+ T cells were flow-sorted using a FACSAria III. An RNeasy Mini Kit was used to extract total RNA from the sorted cells. The study at large found these results: TRB CDR3s from CXCR3-positive naive cells showed higher hydrophobicity (lower Kidera factor 4), lower energy, and higher strength and volume indices than CXCR3-negative naive cells. Because surface CD5, which has been linked to self-reactivity in mice, was comparable between naive subsets, TCR interaction strength was also inferred from TRB CDR3 physicochemical properties. Because CXCR3 expression was partially decreased after cryopreservation, freshly isolated PBMCs were used for most assays. Repertoire diversity was comparably high in both naive subsets but much lower in memory CD8+ T cells. TRBV-TRBJ usage was similar between naive CXCR3-negative and CXCR3-positive cells from the same donor, while memory cells showed distinct patterns.

The germline V gene yields MDHEN for CDR1 and SYDVKM for CDR2. From the cysteine through the phenylalanine, the CDR3 covers 14 amino acids. No nucleotide data were recorded. Reads for this sample came from a NextSeq 550. The Human TCR Profiling Kit (MiLaboratory) was used to make UMI-labeled 5' RACE TRB cDNA libraries. cDNA synthesis used the entire amount of extracted RNA, and PCR amplification then used the entire amount of cDNA produced. Libraries were prepared in parallel with an identical number of PCR cycles. The study's processing was this. About 53,000 +/- 10,000 unique UMI-labeled TRB cDNA molecules per library were extracted with MIGEC and MiXCR, with at least two reads per UMI required. An average of roughly 40,000 +/- 10,000 functional in-frame TRB CDR3 nucleotide clonotypes without stop codons was found per library. After each sample was downsampled to 5000 UMI-labeled TRB molecules, VDJtools was used to calculate diversity metrics such as normalized Shannon-Wiener and Chao1. VDJtools computed clonotype-size-weighted physicochemical properties of the central five CDR3 residues: interaction energy, strength, volume and Kidera factor 4. Through TCRdb reprocessing, the reads give one entry per CDR3 protein sequence; DNA is omitted. The V and J calls were not made by the authors but by TCRdb's processing. This sample's table contains approximately 5,900 distinct CDR3 sequences. The ten largest account for roughly 1.3% of the sample.

This chain is built from TRBV28 and TRBJ2-5. The TCR was taken from a human donor in good health. Some clones in this sample may be carry-over from other donors' samples. Specimen: naive CXCR3+ CD8+ T cells from blood. Taken with the paper, the label for cell subset or site translates to: CD45RO-CCR7+CD27+CD95- naive CD8+ T cells expressing CXCR3 (TNR3+). CDR3 reads: CASSPSLRQETQYF.